Listed below are T cell receptor beta chains from one sample, sequenced in a study of blood T cell repertoires in COVID-19. The table came from immunoSEQ multiplex PCR; TCRdb's copy has only in-frame clones and leaves some out. The sample shows around 140,000 clones, around 90% of them seen only once. Sequenced input: peripheral blood. The receptors here all came from a woman in her 50s with acute or convalescent COVID-19. The CDR3 runs from the conserved cysteine through the conserved F or W. The order of the fields is V gene, clone size, J gene, D gene, CDR3 protein, CDR3 DNA. D genes are given only for firm matches. Expanded clones get a size class; other rows say once, few or many, or leave the size out.

v_call: TRBV11-3; clone_size: NA; j_call: TRBJ2-1; d_call: NA; cdr3_aa: CASSLGQGGADNEQFF; cdr3_nt: TGTGCCAGCAGCTTAGGTCAGGGGGGCGCGGACAATGAGCAGTTCTTC
v_call: TRBV19; clone_size: NA; j_call: TRBJ1-5; d_call: NA; cdr3_aa: CASSIEGTYGNQPQHF; cdr3_nt: TGTGCCAGTAGTATCGAAGGGACTTATGGCAATCAGCCCCAGCATTTT
v_call: TRBV3-1/TRBV3-2; clone_size: NA; j_call: TRBJ2-7; d_call: NA; cdr3_aa: CASSQDFTYEQYF; cdr3_nt: TGTGCCAGCAGCCAAGATTTTACCTACGAGCAGTACTTC
v_call: TRBV19; clone_size: NA; j_call: TRBJ2-7; d_call: TRBD1; cdr3_aa: CASTPEGQGAYEQYF; cdr3_nt: TGTGCCAGTACCCCTGAGGGACAGGGGGCCTACGAGCAGTACTTC
v_call: TRBV5-6; clone_size: NA; j_call: TRBJ2-7; d_call: NA; cdr3_aa: CASSLGLYEQYF; cdr3_nt: TGTGCCAGCAGCCTCGGACTCTACGAGCAGTACTTC
v_call: TRBV27; clone_size: NA; j_call: TRBJ2-5; d_call: NA; cdr3_aa: CASRVEVPQETQYF; cdr3_nt: TGTGCCAGCAGAGTGGAGGTACCCCAAGAGACCCAGTACTTC
v_call: TRBV4-2; clone_size: NA; j_call: TRBJ1-1; d_call: NA; cdr3_aa: CASSPMRGGTEAFF; cdr3_nt: TGTGCCAGCAGCCCAATGAGGGGGGGCACTGAAGCTTTCTTT
v_call: TRBV11-2; clone_size: NA; j_call: TRBJ1-1; d_call: NA; cdr3_aa: CASTARTEAFF; cdr3_nt: TGTGCCAGCACCGCGAGGACTGAAGCTTTCTTT
v_call: TRBV4-1; clone_size: once; j_call: TRBJ2-2; d_call: TRBD2; cdr3_aa: CASSQWTSGGTGELFF; cdr3_nt: TGCGCCAGCAGCCAGTGGACTAGCGGGGGGACCGGGGAGCTGTTTTTT
v_call: TRBV11-2; clone_size: NA; j_call: TRBJ1-4; d_call: NA; cdr3_aa: CASSFGVTNEKLFF; cdr3_nt: TGTGCCAGCAGCTTCGGGGTGACTAATGAAAAACTGTTTTTT
v_call: TRBV7-3; clone_size: NA; j_call: TRBJ2-2; d_call: TRBD1; cdr3_aa: CASSPGQGIGELFF; cdr3_nt: TGTGCCAGCAGCCCGGGACAGGGCATCGGGGAGCTGTTTTTT
v_call: TRBV20-1; clone_size: few; j_call: TRBJ1-2; d_call: NA; cdr3_aa: CSADYGRRETF; cdr3_nt: TGCAGTGCTGATTATGGGAGGCGAGAAACCTTC
v_call: TRBV5-1; clone_size: NA; j_call: TRBJ2-1; d_call: NA; cdr3_aa: CASSLITDSYNEQFF; cdr3_nt: TGCGCCAGCAGCTTGATTACAGACTCCTACAATGAGCAGTTCTTC
v_call: TRBV2; clone_size: NA; j_call: TRBJ1-6; d_call: NA; cdr3_aa: CASSEGRTNSPLHF; cdr3_nt: TGTGCCAGCAGTGAAGGACGGACAAATTCACCCCTCCACTTT
v_call: TRBV6-6; clone_size: NA; j_call: TRBJ2-2; d_call: TRBD2; cdr3_aa: CASSFPTSGNTGELFF; cdr3_nt: TGTGCCAGCAGTTTCCCCACTAGCGGCAACACCGGGGAGCTGTTTTTT
v_call: TRBV24-1; clone_size: NA; j_call: TRBJ2-3; d_call: TRBD1; cdr3_aa: CATSGQDRGEAQYF; cdr3_nt: TGTGCCACCAGTGGCCAGGACAGGGGTGAAGCGCAGTATTTT
v_call: TRBV6-6; clone_size: NA; j_call: TRBJ1-1; d_call: TRBD1; cdr3_aa: CASSYGTGENTEAFF; cdr3_nt: TGTGCCAGCAGTTATGGGACAGGGGAGAACACTGAAGCTTTCTTT
v_call: TRBV19; clone_size: once; j_call: TRBJ2-7; d_call: TRBD1; cdr3_aa: CASSWGRGTYEQYF; cdr3_nt: TGTGCCAGTAGTTGGGGCAGGGGGACCTACGAGCAGTACTTC
v_call: TRBV19; clone_size: NA; j_call: TRBJ2-1; d_call: NA; cdr3_aa: CASSIGSYTYNEQFF; cdr3_nt: TGTGCCAGTAGTATAGGTTCTTATACCTACAATGAGCAGTTCTTC
v_call: TRBV5-6; clone_size: NA; j_call: TRBJ1-1; d_call: TRBD1; cdr3_aa: CASGDRGTEAFF; cdr3_nt: TGTGCCAGCGGGGACAGAGGCACTGAAGCTTTCTTT
v_call: TRBV7-8; clone_size: NA; j_call: TRBJ2-2; d_call: TRBD2; cdr3_aa: CASSLALAGGPFTGELFF; cdr3_nt: TGTGCCAGCAGCTTAGCACTAGCGGGGGGGCCGTTCACCGGGGAGCTGTTTTTT
v_call: TRBV30; clone_size: once; j_call: TRBJ2-7; d_call: NA; cdr3_aa: CAWSDFKEQYF; cdr3_nt: TGTGCCTGGAGTGACTTTAAGGAGCAGTACTTC
v_call: TRBV27; clone_size: NA; j_call: TRBJ2-1; d_call: TRBD1; cdr3_aa: CASALLTGDTYNEQFF; cdr3_nt: TGTGCCAGCGCCCTTTTGACAGGGGATACCTACAATGAGCAGTTCTTC
v_call: TRBV7-2; clone_size: NA; j_call: TRBJ1-2; d_call: NA; cdr3_aa: CASSFRTATYGYTF; cdr3_nt: TGTGCCAGCAGCTTCCGAACAGCCACCTATGGCTACACCTTC
v_call: TRBV2; clone_size: NA; j_call: TRBJ2-7; d_call: TRBD2; cdr3_aa: CASSSSRGAREQYF; cdr3_nt: TGTGCCAGCAGCTCTTCGCGGGGGGCCAGGGAGCAGTACTTC
v_call: TRBV5-1; clone_size: NA; j_call: TRBJ1-1; d_call: TRBD1; cdr3_aa: CASRTGVEAFF; cdr3_nt: TGCGCCAGCAGAACAGGGGTAGAAGCTTTCTTT
v_call: TRBV7-2; clone_size: NA; j_call: TRBJ1-3; d_call: NA; cdr3_aa: CASSLEWGGSGNTIYF; cdr3_nt: TGTGCCAGCAGCTTAGAATGGGGGGGATCTGGAAACACCATATATTTT
v_call: TRBV19; clone_size: NA; j_call: TRBJ2-1; d_call: NA; cdr3_aa: CASKLQGHEQFF; cdr3_nt: TGTGCCAGTAAATTACAGGGCCATGAGCAGTTCTTC
v_call: TRBV2; clone_size: NA; j_call: TRBJ1-3; d_call: TRBD1; cdr3_aa: CASRSPQGAGNTIYF; cdr3_nt: TGTGCCAGCAGGTCCCCCCAGGGGGCTGGAAACACCATATATTTT
v_call: TRBV18; clone_size: NA; j_call: TRBJ2-2; d_call: NA; cdr3_aa: CASSPSRTVNTGELFF; cdr3_nt: TGTGCCAGCTCACCATCGAGGACAGTGAACACCGGGGAGCTGTTTTTT
v_call: TRBV24-1; clone_size: NA; j_call: TRBJ2-2; d_call: NA; cdr3_aa: CATSGPGQGELFF; cdr3_nt: TGTGCCACCAGTGGACCGGGACAAGGGGAGCTGTTTTTT
v_call: TRBV21-1; clone_size: NA; j_call: TRBJ2-7; d_call: NA; cdr3_aa: CASSKANEQYF; cdr3_nt: TGTGCCAGCAGCAAAGCTAACGAGCAGTACTTC
v_call: TRBV19; clone_size: NA; j_call: TRBJ2-1; d_call: TRBD2; cdr3_aa: CASTSATSGPYNEQFF; cdr3_nt: TGTGCCAGTACCTCGGCTACTAGCGGGCCATACAATGAGCAGTTCTTC
v_call: TRBV7-6; clone_size: NA; j_call: TRBJ1-1; d_call: NA; cdr3_aa: CASSLAWGGNTEAFF; cdr3_nt: TGTGCCAGCAGCTTAGCGTGGGGGGGGAACACTGAAGCTTTCTTT
v_call: TRBV24-1; clone_size: NA; j_call: TRBJ1-4; d_call: NA; cdr3_aa: CATSDPPTGGDEKLFF; cdr3_nt: TGTGCCACCAGTGATCCTCCGACAGGTGGGGATGAAAAACTGTTTTTT
v_call: TRBV7-3; clone_size: NA; j_call: TRBJ2-6; d_call: NA; cdr3_aa: CASSQSRSGANVLTF; cdr3_nt: TGTGCCAGCAGCCAGTCCCGCTCTGGGGCCAACGTCCTGACTTTC
v_call: TRBV10-3; clone_size: NA; j_call: TRBJ2-3; d_call: TRBD1; cdr3_aa: CATLSTGSSTDTQYF; cdr3_nt: TGTGCCACCCTATCGACAGGGAGTAGCACAGATACGCAGTATTTT
v_call: TRBV28; clone_size: NA; j_call: TRBJ1-1; d_call: TRBD1; cdr3_aa: CASSLDRVLEAFF; cdr3_nt: TGTGCCAGCAGTTTAGACAGGGTGCTAGAAGCTTTCTTT
v_call: TRBV6-1; clone_size: once; j_call: TRBJ2-1; d_call: NA; cdr3_aa: CASSEELGLSYNEQFF; cdr3_nt: TGTGCCAGCAGTGAAGAGTTGGGCCTCTCCTACAATGAGCAGTTCTTC
v_call: TRBV7-3; clone_size: few; j_call: TRBJ1-1; d_call: TRBD1; cdr3_aa: CASSPRDRGIDTEAFF; cdr3_nt: TGTGCCAGCAGCCCCCGGGACAGGGGTATAGACACTGAAGCTTTCTTT
v_call: TRBV27; clone_size: NA; j_call: TRBJ1-1; d_call: TRBD1; cdr3_aa: CASSSGTALNTEAFF; cdr3_nt: TGTGCCAGCAGTTCCGGGACAGCCTTGAACACTGAAGCTTTCTTT
v_call: TRBV2; clone_size: NA; j_call: TRBJ1-5; d_call: NA; cdr3_aa: CASSDFVAGGGPQHF; cdr3_nt: TGTGCCAGCAGTGATTTTGTGGCCGGGGGGGGGCCCCAGCATTTT
v_call: TRBV6-4; clone_size: many; j_call: TRBJ2-1; d_call: TRBD1; cdr3_aa: CASSDSFRDRGYNEQFF; cdr3_nt: TGTGCCAGCAGTGACTCTTTTCGGGACAGGGGGTACAATGAGCAGTTCTTC
v_call: TRBV6-2/TRBV6-3; clone_size: NA; j_call: TRBJ2-7; d_call: TRBD1; cdr3_aa: CASSWGDRALYF; cdr3_nt: TGTGCCAGCAGTTGGGGAGACAGGGCGCTCTACTTC
v_call: TRBV6-2/TRBV6-3; clone_size: NA; j_call: TRBJ1-4; d_call: TRBD1; cdr3_aa: CASSNRPPRGYYSEKLFF; cdr3_nt: TGTGCCAGCAGTAACCGCCCGCCCAGGGGGTACTACAGTGAAAAACTGTTTTTT
v_call: TRBV5-6; clone_size: few; j_call: TRBJ1-1; d_call: NA; cdr3_aa: CASSFLTVMNTEAFF; cdr3_nt: TGTGCCAGCAGCTTCTTGACAGTAATGAACACTGAAGCTTTCTTT
v_call: TRBV9; clone_size: NA; j_call: TRBJ2-7; d_call: TRBD2; cdr3_aa: CASSPGLAGLEQYF; cdr3_nt: TGTGCCAGCTCACCGGGACTAGCGGGCCTCGAGCAGTACTTC